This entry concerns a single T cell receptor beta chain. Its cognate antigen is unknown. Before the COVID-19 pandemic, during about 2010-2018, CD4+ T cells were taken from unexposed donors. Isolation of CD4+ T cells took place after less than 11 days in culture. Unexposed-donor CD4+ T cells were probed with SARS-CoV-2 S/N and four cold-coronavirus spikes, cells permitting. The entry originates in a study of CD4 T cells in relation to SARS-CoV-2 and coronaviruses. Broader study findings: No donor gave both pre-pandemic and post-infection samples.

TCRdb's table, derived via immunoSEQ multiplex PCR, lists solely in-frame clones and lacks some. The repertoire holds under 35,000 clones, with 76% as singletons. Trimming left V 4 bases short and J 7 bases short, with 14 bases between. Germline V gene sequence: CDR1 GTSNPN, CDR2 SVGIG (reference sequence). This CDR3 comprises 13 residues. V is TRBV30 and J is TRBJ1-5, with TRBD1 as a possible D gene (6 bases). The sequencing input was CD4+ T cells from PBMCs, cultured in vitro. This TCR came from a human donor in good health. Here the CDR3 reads CAWKQGPGQPQHF. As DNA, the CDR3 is TGTGCCTGGAAACAGGGACCGGGGCAGCCCCAGCATTTT.